The 9 T cell receptor beta chains reported below all come from one sample, sequenced in a study of cytomegalovirus exposure and HLA in healthy donors (TCRdb year 2017). The library was built by means of the immunoSEQ multiplex PCR assay. A mixture of 60 forward primers for TCR Vbeta segments and 13 reverse primers for TCR Jbeta segments was used in the multiplex PCR. TCRdb re-hosts the immuneACCESS table, in-frame sequences only. Its copies lack some clones; in the studies checked, an unresolved V gene accounts for under half of them, and the cause for the rest is not known. The sample has some 120,000 clones on record. In total, the top ten clones hold about 2.2% of the sample. The sample was PBMCs. The receptor set was obtained from a man in his forties in good health and CMV-seronegative.

This rearrangement joins TRBV7-2 to TRBJ1-3; 10 nucleotides align to TRBD1. The CDR3 loop spans 19 amino acids. Losses at the gene ends were 4 bases for V and 3 bases for J; bases not matched to a gene: 15. The germline V gene encodes CDR1 SGHTA and CDR2 FQGNSA. CDR3 bases: TGTGCCAGCAGCTCTTCCCGGGACAGGGGTCTATACGATGGAAACACCATATATTTT. Translation gives CASSSSRDRGLYDGNTIYF.

CDR3 in DNA: TGTGCCAGCAGTAGTACGTGGATACAGTTTAACAATGAGCAGTTCTTC. The encoded protein is CASSSTWIQFNNEQFF. The V and J genes are TRBV7-8 and TRBJ2-1, with D unclear. The CDR3 spans 16 residues. Germline CDR1 SGHVS, CDR2 FQNEAQ. Trimming shortened V by 6 bases and J by 5 bases, and 20 bases separated the two germline ends.

V usage is TRBV5-1 and J usage is TRBJ1-5; a weak D match, TRBD1 (6 bases). The CDR3 has 14 residues. Germline values: CDR1 SGHRS, CDR2 YFSETQ. The V gene lost 2 bases and the J gene lost 5 bases, with 11 bases spanning the gap. CDR3 coding DNA: TGCGCCAGCAGCTTCAGCGGGGGCGATCAGCCCCAGCATTTT. It codes for CASSFSGGDQPQHF.

CDR3: CASSHGTGFGANVLTF. The CDR3, as DNA: TGTGCCAGCAGCCACGGGACAGGGTTTGGGGCCAACGTCCTGACTTTC. This chain connects TRBV7-2 to TRBJ2-6, with 9 bases that match TRBD1. Looked up from germline, CDR1 is SGHTA and CDR2 is FQGNSA. J lost 3 bases, V lost 5 bases, and 5 bases had no gene match. The CDR3 is 16 residues long.

The rearrangement uses TRBV5-8 and TRBJ1-2; unclear D gene. The ends were cut back, 1 base at V and 4 bases at J, with 17 bases in the middle. Germline V gene data show CDR1 as SGHTS and CDR2 as YDEGEE. This CDR3 spans 16 amino acids. In DNA form, the CDR3 reads TGTGCCAGCAGCTTGCAGCTAGGGAATCGGGGCTATGGCTACACCTTC. Translation: CASSLQLGNRGYGYTF.

The chain couples TRBV4-1 to TRBJ2-1; TRBD2 aligns across 7 bases. This CDR3 has 13 amino acids. The V gene's germline CDR1 is MGHRA and CDR2 YSYEKL. With V trimmed by 1 base and J by 10 bases, 4 bases remained unmatched. The CDR3 sequence is CASSQVGAGEQFF. The DNA for the CDR3 is TGCGCCAGCAGCCAAGTGGGAGCGGGAGAGCAGTTCTTC.

The genes are TRBV5-4 and TRBJ2-3; D perhaps matches TRBD1 (6 bases). Trimming left V 4 bases short and J 4 bases short, with 13 bases between. The CDR3 covers 14 residues. Germline V gene data show CDR1 as SGHNT and CDR2 as YYREEE (reference sequence). As DNA, the CDR3 is TGTGCCAGCAGCCCGGACAGAATACCAGATACGCAGTATTTT. Translated, it gives CASSPDRIPDTQYF.

The DNA of the CDR3 is TGTGCCAGCAGCTTCCGGCAGGGGGGTGGGGAGACCCAGTACTTC. The encoded protein is CASSFRQGGGETQYF. The V call is TRBV5-4, the J call TRBJ2-5, with D possibly matching TRBD1 (7 bases). V lost 2 bases, J lost 5 bases, and 16 bases lay in between. CDR3 length: 15 amino acids. Per the germline V gene, CDR1 is SGHNT and CDR2 is YYREEE (reference sequence). The variable domain in full, completed from reference TRBV5-4 and TRBJ2-5, reads ETGVTQSPTHLIKTRGQQVTLRCSSQSGHNTVSWYQQALGQGPQFIFQYYREEENGRGNFPPRFSGLQFPNYSSELNVNALELDDSALYLCASSFRQGGGETQYFGPGTRLLVL.

The rearrangement uses TRBV6-1 and TRBJ2-7; 11 bases match TRBD2. In germline, CDR1 is MNHNS, CDR2 SASEGT. J lost 0 bases, V lost 6 bases, and 1 base had no gene match. The CDR3 spans 14 residues. The DNA for the CDR3 is TGTGCCAGCAGACTAGCGGGAGCCTCCTACGAGCAGTACTTC. Its protein is CASRLAGASYEQYF.